This T cell receptor (beta chain) was captured by sequencing in a study of T cells after yellow fever vaccination. Study-level results: The appearance of a small share of clonotypes in both CD4 and CD8 compartments was observed.

Regarding this clonotype: The antigen is unknown.

TCRdb redid the calling of the 5' RACE reads with MiXCR, one entry per CDR3 protein. The table lists 550,000 or so distinct CDR3 sequences, over 15% of them singletons. Germline-derived CDR1 and CDR2 are SGHRS and YFSETQ. This CDR3 is 14 amino acids long. Trimming removed 7 bases from V and 7 bases from J; junction bases left unmatched: 8. Sequencing used PBMCs, obtained 15 days after the yellow fever booster vaccination. The sequence was obtained from a man aged 30-40 years who received the YFV17D yellow fever vaccine. The chain combines TRBV5-1 with TRBJ2-4, with 10 bases aligning to TRBD1. CDR3 protein: CASSTGQGGNIQYF. The CDR3 coding sequence is TGCGCCAGCTCGACAGGACAGGGGGGGAACATTCAGTACTTC.